A selection of T cell receptor beta chains follows, all from one sample in a study of early T cells in non-severe SARS-CoV-2 infection. Each CDR3 protein is one row after TCRdb ran MiXCR on the 5' RACE reads. The data hold roughly 20,000 distinct CDR3 sequences, with 3% to 4% observed a single time. Sequencing was done on a sample of whole blood. Source of these receptors: an adult who was a healthcare worker with PCR-confirmed SARS-CoV-2 infection or an uninfected control (not recorded which). The CDR3 runs from the conserved cysteine through the conserved F or W. D genes are given only for firm matches. Clone size appears in some rows only: once, few, many, or a class for an expanded clone.

d_gene: NA; j_gene: TRBJ2-5; abundance: many; v_gene: TRBV11-1; CDR3aa: CASSRSMGEETQYF; CDR3nt: TGTGCCAGCAGCCGGAGTATGGGTGAAGAGACCCAGTACTTC
d_gene: NA; j_gene: TRBJ1-1; abundance: many; v_gene: TRBV3-1; CDR3aa: CASRRQGRAFF; CDR3nt: TGTGCCAGCAGACGCCAGGGGAGAGCTTTCTTT
d_gene: NA; j_gene: TRBJ1-1; abundance: many; v_gene: TRBV11-3; CDR3aa: CASSLRGKAFF; CDR3nt: TGTGCCAGCAGCTTAAGGGGTAAAGCTTTCTTT
d_gene: NA; j_gene: TRBJ2-5; abundance: NA; v_gene: TRBV2; CDR3aa: CASREGAVVETQYF; CDR3nt: TGTGCCAGCAGGGAGGGGGCCGTGGTTGAGACCCAGTACTTC
d_gene: NA; j_gene: TRBJ1-1; abundance: many; v_gene: TRBV29-1; CDR3aa: CSAKTVNTEAFF; CDR3nt: TGCAGCGCCAAGACAGTGAACACTGAAGCTTTCTTT
d_gene: NA; j_gene: TRBJ1-1; abundance: medium-sized; v_gene: TRBV30; CDR3aa: CAWREETNTEAFF; CDR3nt: TGTGCCTGGAGGGAAGAGACGAACACTGAAGCTTTCTTT
d_gene: NA; j_gene: TRBJ1-6; abundance: many; v_gene: TRBV20-1; CDR3aa: CSASIDSVFNSPLHF; CDR3nt: TGCAGTGCTAGTATAGACTCAGTTTTTAATTCACCCCTCCACTTT
d_gene: NA; j_gene: TRBJ2-3; abundance: many; v_gene: TRBV19; CDR3aa: CASSIGRIRGQINFTDTQYF; CDR3nt: TGTGCCAGTAGTATCGGCCGGATCAGGGGCCAGATCAACTTCACAGATACGCAGTATTTT
d_gene: NA; j_gene: TRBJ2-3; abundance: many; v_gene: TRBV20-1; CDR3aa: CSARDWVAFTDTQYF; CDR3nt: TGCAGTGCTAGAGATTGGGTAGCGTTCACAGATACGCAGTATTTT
d_gene: TRBD2; j_gene: TRBJ2-4; abundance: many; v_gene: TRBV11-2; CDR3aa: CASRKPGLGGNIQYF; CDR3nt: TGTGCCAGCAGAAAACCGGGACTAGGGGGAAACATTCAGTACTTC
d_gene: NA; j_gene: TRBJ2-2; abundance: many; v_gene: TRBV19; CDR3aa: CASSFRGTGELFF; CDR3nt: TGTGCCAGTAGTTTTCGCGGCACCGGGGAGCTGTTTTTT
d_gene: NA; j_gene: TRBJ2-5; abundance: many; v_gene: TRBV7-2; CDR3aa: CASSAFPRGRVGETQYF; CDR3nt: TGTGCCAGCAGCGCATTTCCAAGGGGACGGGTCGGGGAGACCCAGTACTTC
d_gene: NA; j_gene: TRBJ2-5; abundance: many; v_gene: TRBV12-3/TRBV12-4; CDR3aa: CASTEDGRRQETQYF; CDR3nt: TGTGCCAGCACCGAAGATGGGAGGCGACAAGAGACCCAGTACTTC
d_gene: NA; j_gene: TRBJ1-5; abundance: few; v_gene: TRBV7-6; CDR3aa: CASSLGLANQPQHF; CDR3nt: TGTGCCAGCAGCTTAGGCCTGGCCAATCAGCCCCAGCATTTT
d_gene: NA; j_gene: TRBJ1-2; abundance: many; v_gene: TRBV4-2; CDR3aa: CASRQGPGQIF; CDR3nt: TGTGCCAGCAGACAAGGTCCAGGCCAGATATTC
d_gene: TRBD1; j_gene: TRBJ2-5; abundance: many; v_gene: TRBV5-5; CDR3aa: CASSLGQGVAETQYF; CDR3nt: TGTGCCAGCAGCTTGGGACAGGGGGTGGCGGAGACCCAGTACTTC
d_gene: TRBD2; j_gene: TRBJ2-1; abundance: many; v_gene: TRBV28; CDR3aa: CASSILSGGAYNEQFF; CDR3nt: TGTGCCAGCAGTATCCTTAGCGGGGGGGCCTACAATGAGCAGTTCTTC
d_gene: TRBD1; j_gene: TRBJ1-6; abundance: many; v_gene: TRBV25-1; CDR3aa: CASSRSGTGAVSPLHF; CDR3nt: TGTGCCAGCAGTCGGTCCGGGACAGGGGCGGTTTCACCCCTCCACTTT